A single sample is the source of the 30 T cell receptor beta chains below, sequenced in a study of shared clonotypes between healthy human individuals. The table came from immunoSEQ multiplex PCR; TCRdb's copy has only in-frame clones and leaves some out. The data hold tens of thousands of clones, with about 61% observed a single time. Material for sequencing was memory CD8+ T cells sorted from blood. Specified subset: CD45RO+ cells pooled with CCR7-negative TemRA cells. These receptors were obtained from a man aged 25 to 40 in good health.

The chain is built from TRBV6-6 and TRBJ2-6; no firm D call. The CDR3 is made up of 13 amino acids. V lost 10 bases and J 0 bases, leaving 7 bases between the germline ends. Germline V lookup: CDR1 MNHNY, CDR2 SVGAGI (reference sequence). Written as DNA, the CDR3 is TGTGCCACCCTACCCTCTGGGGCCAACGTCCTGACTTTC. It translates to CATLPSGANVLTF.

The chain employs TRBV13 and TRBJ2-7; D unclear. The length of the CDR3 is 13 residues. Trimming took off 6 bases at V and 1 base at J, with 10 bases between the two ends. CDR1 is PRHDT and CDR2 is FYEKMQ in the germline V gene (reference sequence). CDR3 region: CASRFSNSYEQYF. DNA of the CDR3: TGTGCCAGCAGATTTAGCAATTCCTACGAGCAGTACTTC.

The rearrangement links TRBV29-1 to TRBJ2-3; D is uncertain. This CDR3 spans 15 amino acids. Germline V gives CDR1 SQVTM, CDR2 ANQGSEA. With 3 bases removed from V and 0 bases from J, the gap between germline ends came to 13 bases. The CDR3 protein is CSVELRTTSTDTQYF. Written as DNA, the CDR3 is TGCAGCGTTGAGCTTCGGACCACCAGCACAGATACGCAGTATTTT.

The V gene is TRBV7-2, the J gene TRBJ1-3; 9 bases align to TRBD1. The CDR3 covers 15 residues. Trimming at V came to 5 bases and at J to 4 bases, leaving 6 bases not matched to a gene. Germline CDR1 and CDR2: SGHTA and FQGNSA. The CDR3 loop reads CASSDWTGAGNTIYF. In DNA, the CDR3 is TGTGCCAGCAGCGATTGGACAGGGGCCGGAAACACCATATATTTT.

This clone was counted a single time. The chain joins TRBV7-2 to TRBJ2-3; D might be TRBD2 (5 bases). The CDR3 is made up of 12 amino acids. Germline V gives CDR1 SGHTA, CDR2 FQGNSA. Trimming shortened V by 1 base and J by 12 bases, and 11 bases separated the two germline ends. The CDR3 loop is CASSLGGDKQYF. In DNA form, the CDR3 reads TGTGCCAGCAGCTTAGGGGGAGACAAACAGTATTTT.

This clone was observed a few times. The genes are TRBV6-5 and TRBJ2-7, with D perhaps TRBD1 (5 bases). The CDR3 is 14 residues long. Germline V gives CDR1 MNHEY, CDR2 SVGAGI. The V end lost 6 bases, the J end lost 4 bases, and 16 bases lay between the germline ends. CDR3 DNA: TGTGCCAGCAGCAGACTTGACAGTTTGTACGAGCAGTACTTC. This codes for CASSRLDSLYEQYF.

CDR3 region: CASSGLAGGYEQFF. The CDR3 DNA reads as TGCGCCAGCAGTGGACTAGCGGGAGGCTATGAGCAGTTCTTC. V and J are TRBV10-2 and TRBJ2-1, with 13 bases identical to TRBD2. Germline CDR1 reads WSHSY; CDR2 reads SAAADI. The V and J ends lost 4 bases and 8 bases, in that order; junction bases with no gene match: 2. The CDR3 has 14 residues.

This clone was seen only a few times. This sequence joins TRBV16 and TRBJ1-1; D uncertain. V was cut by 2 bases and J by 6 bases, with 10 bases left in between. The CDR3 runs 13 residues. The V gene's germline CDR1 is KGHSY and CDR2 FQNENV. The CDR3 sequence is CASSQRIDAEAFF. The CDR3 coding sequence is TGTGCCAGCAGCCAAAGGATCGACGCTGAAGCTTTCTTT.

This clone came up a few times. The V and J genes are TRBV21-1 and TRBJ2-1; the table's D call, TRBD2, has no DNA check behind it. TRBV21-1 is deemed a pseudogene. The CDR3 covers 13 residues. The CDR3 reads CASVLAGWNEQFF. For the CDR3, the DNA is TGTGCCAGTGTACTAGCGGGATGGAATGAGCAGTTCTTC.

By frequency in the sample, this clone is medium-sized (0.01 to 0.1%). Within the sample, other DNA sequences also encode this same CDR3. V gene TRBV29-1 combines with J gene TRBJ2-2; D perhaps matches TRBD2 (6 bases). The CDR3 has 14 amino acids. Per the germline V gene, CDR1 is SQVTM and CDR2 is ANQGSEA. Trimming removed 4 bases at V and 3 bases at J, with 12 bases between. CDR3 DNA: TGCAGCGTTGGGCGGGACCCTTACACCGGGGAGCTGTTTTTT. It encodes CSVGRDPYTGELFF.

This clone was detected a few times. This sequence joins TRBV6-4 and TRBJ2-3, with 11 bases fitting TRBD2. The CDR3 is made up of 15 amino acids. The junction had 3 bases not matched to a gene; V was cut back by 4 bases and J by 3 bases. Germline lookup yields CDR1 MRHNA and CDR2 SNTAGT. The CDR3 sequence is CASSAGLAETDTQYF. In DNA form, the CDR3 reads TGTGCCAGCAGTGCGGGACTAGCGGAGACAGATACGCAGTATTTT.

This clone has just one count. The CDR3 spells CASSLEPLHEQYF. The CDR3 coding sequence is TGTGCCAGCAGCTTAGAGCCTCTCCACGAGCAGTACTTC. V gene TRBV11-3 combines with J gene TRBJ2-7, with unresolved D. Germline-derived CDR1 and CDR2 are SGHNT and YENEEA. V was pared by 0 bases and J by 5 bases, with 8 bases between. This CDR3 contains 13 residues.

Regarding this clone: Other DNA sequences from this sample encode an identical CDR3 as well. J is TRBJ2-1 and V is TRBV6-5, with D perhaps TRBD1 (5 bases). In germline, CDR1 is MNHEY, CDR2 SVGAGI. This CDR3 region has 13 residues. Trimming took off 4 bases at V and 4 bases at J, with 8 bases between the two ends. For the CDR3, the DNA is TGTGCCAGCAGTTCCACAGGTTACAATGAGCAGTTCTTC. Translating gives CASSSTGYNEQFF.

This clone has a count of ten or more. This chain uses TRBV6-4 with TRBJ2-6; 8 bases are a match to TRBD2. In germline, CDR1 is MRHNA, CDR2 SNTAGT. Germline trimming cut 4 bases from V and 2 bases from J; bases unmatched to any gene: 4. CDR3 size: 16 residues. CDR3 DNA: TGTGCCAGCAGTGCCGGGGGGGGCGCTGGGGCCAACGTCCTGACTTTC. Protein product: CASSAGGGAGANVLTF.

The gene calls are TRBV2 and TRBJ2-3; 9 bases match TRBD2. Germline loops: CDR1 SNHLY, CDR2 FYNNEI. Unmatched junction bases numbered 6, after V lost 5 bases and J lost 0 bases. CDR3 length equals 16 residues. CDR3 in DNA: TGTGCCAGCAGTTGGACTAGCGAGCCTAGCACAGATACGCAGTATTTT. Translating gives CASSWTSEPSTDTQYF.

The chain carries TRBV7-8 and TRBJ2-2; D remains ambiguous. CDR1 SGHVS and CDR2 FQNEAQ come from the germline V gene. This CDR3 is 15 amino acids long. Trimming cost V 5 bases and J 0 bases, with 10 bases left between them. CDR3 in amino acids: CASSPWGSNTGELFF. DNA for the CDR3: TGTGCCAGCAGCCCTTGGGGATCGAACACCGGGGAGCTGTTTTTT.

This clone appeared a single time. V is TRBV27 and J is TRBJ1-2; TRBD1 agrees at 8 bases. Germline V lookup: CDR1 MNHEY, CDR2 SMNVEV (reference sequence). The V and J ends lost 8 bases and 6 bases, in that order; junction bases with no gene match: 11. This CDR3 has 14 residues. For the CDR3, the DNA is TGTGCCAGCGGGCCCCAATACAGGGGGGATGGCTACACCTTC. This codes for CASGPQYRGDGYTF.

The chain uses TRBV19 and TRBJ1-1, with D uncertain. The CDR3 is 15 amino acids. Trimming stripped 3 bases from V and 2 bases from J, with 13 bases between. Germline V lookup: CDR1 LNHDA, CDR2 SQIVND (reference sequence). The CDR3 is CASSIFARTNTEAFF. In DNA form, the CDR3 reads TGTGCCAGTAGTATTTTTGCCAGAACAAACACTGAAGCTTTCTTT.

The chain couples TRBV18 to TRBJ2-5, with 7 bases fitting TRBD1. The CDR3 runs 14 residues. V lost 4 bases, J lost 2 bases, and 4 bases stayed unmatched. Germline V CDR1 and CDR2: KGHSH, LQKENI. In nucleotides, the CDR3 is TGTGCCAGCTCACGGGACAGACAACAAGAGACCCAGTACTTC. The encoded protein is CASSRDRQQETQYF. Based on the CDR3 plus reference TRBV18 and TRBJ2-5, the full variable domain is NAGVMQNPRHLVRRRGQEARLRCSPMKGHSHVYWYRQLPEEGLKFMVYLQKENIIDESGMPKERFSAEFPKEGPSILRIQQVVRGDSAAYFCASSRDRQQETQYFGPGTRLLVL.

J is TRBJ2-7 and V is TRBV11-2; 9 positions match TRBD1. This CDR3 spans 16 amino acids. V was pared by 0 bases and J by 3 bases, with 6 bases of the junction left unmatched. CDR1 SGHAT and CDR2 FQNNGV come from the germline V gene. This CDR3 is CASSLDSGTGYYEQYF. The DNA of the CDR3 is TGTGCCAGCAGCTTAGATTCCGGGACAGGGTACTACGAGCAGTACTTC.

The CDR3 reads CASSVEGLAASTDTQYF. Here the CDR3 DNA reads TGTGCCAGCAGCGTAGAGGGACTAGCGGCTAGCACAGATACGCAGTATTTT. The chain links TRBV9 to TRBJ2-3; 11 bases agree with TRBD2. Trimming cost V 0 bases and J 0 bases; bases outside gene matches: 3. Looked up from germline, CDR1 is SGDLS and CDR2 is YYNGEE. This CDR3 has 17 residues.

The chain has TRBV27 and TRBJ2-7; 10 nucleotides agree with TRBD1. The germline gives CDR1 MNHEY, CDR2 SMNVEV (reference sequence). Trimming took 10 bases from V and 5 from J; bases not matched to a gene: 11. The CDR3 contains 14 residues. CDR3 amino acids: CATSSGTGVDEQYF. Here the CDR3 DNA reads TGTGCCACCAGCTCGGGGACAGGGGTCGACGAGCAGTACTTC.

The chain couples TRBV7-9 to TRBJ2-3; 9 nucleotides line up with TRBD2. Per the germline V gene, CDR1 is SEHNR and CDR2 is FQNEAQ (reference sequence). Trimming removed 7 bases from V and 2 bases from J; junction bases left unmatched: 7. This CDR3 has 15 amino acids. DNA for the CDR3: TGTGCCAGCACCAAGACTAGCGGTTACACAGATACGCAGTATTTT. Residues: CASTKTSGYTDTQYF.

Only a few counts were recorded for this clone. The chain employs TRBV5-1 and TRBJ2-3; 8 positions agree with TRBD1. The CDR3 is 15 amino acids. Germline CDR1 SGHRS, CDR2 YFSETQ. Trimming took 4 bases from V and 1 from J; bases not matched to a gene: 5. The CDR3 DNA reads TGCGCCAGCAGCCTACGGGGACAGGGCACAGATACGCAGTATTTT. Translation gives CASSLRGQGTDTQYF.

By share of the sample, this clone is medium-sized (0.01 to 0.1%). The V and J genes are TRBV6-1 and TRBJ2-1, with 15 bases fitting TRBD2. The length of the CDR3 is 14 residues. Losses at the gene ends were 6 bases for V and 7 bases for J; bases not matched to a gene: 1. CDR1 and CDR2 (germline): MNHNS, SASEGT. Written as DNA, the CDR3 is TGTGCCAGCAGCGGACTAGCGGGAGGGAATGAGCAGTTCTTC. The encoded protein is CASSGLAGGNEQFF.

V is TRBV6-1 and J is TRBJ2-6; D might be TRBD2 (5 bases). Germline loops: CDR1 MNHNS, CDR2 SASEGT. V was trimmed by 7 bases and J by 0 bases, leaving 10 bases between them. The CDR3 is 15 amino acids. The CDR3, as DNA: TGTGCCAGCACTCCGGGGAGCTCTGGGGCCAACGTCCTGACTTTC. It encodes CASTPGSSGANVLTF.

The chain combines TRBV28 with TRBJ2-1, with 9 positions matching TRBD2. CDR1 and CDR2 from the germline V gene are MDHEN and SYDVKM. The CDR3 sequence is 15 residues long. J was trimmed by 5 bases and V by 1 base; bases with no gene match: 3. CDR3 bases: TGTGCCAGCAGTTTATTAGCGGGAGCCCACAATGAGCAGTTCTTC. Translation gives CASSLLAGAHNEQFF.

J is TRBJ2-7 and V is TRBV5-4; tentatively, D is TRBD1 (6 bases). V gave up 4 bases and J gave up 2 bases, with 16 bases separating them. CDR3 length: 15 residues. The germline V gene has CDR1 SGHNT and CDR2 YYREEE (reference sequence). CDR3 nucleotides: TGTGCCAGCAGCCAAGGCGCGACAGGCCCCTACGAGCAGTACTTC. It encodes CASSQGATGPYEQYF.

The J gene is TRBJ1-1, the V gene TRBV28; 8 bases line up with TRBD1. Germline CDR1 reads MDHEN; CDR2 reads SYDVKM. The CDR3 covers 16 residues. V lost 5 bases and J lost 1; bases outside the gene matches: 9. This CDR3 is CASSPRDRGTNTEAFF. In DNA, the CDR3 is TGTGCCAGCAGTCCGCGAGACAGGGGCACGAACACTGAAGCTTTCTTT.

The V gene is TRBV19, the J gene TRBJ1-1; D ambiguous. The V end was cut by 2 bases, the J end by 5 bases, with 12 bases between. There are 14 residues in the CDR3. Germline V gene data show CDR1 as LNHDA and CDR2 as SQIVND (reference sequence). Here the CDR3 reads CASSILANPTEAFF. The CDR3 region has the DNA TGTGCCAGTAGTATACTGGCCAACCCTACTGAAGCTTTCTTT.